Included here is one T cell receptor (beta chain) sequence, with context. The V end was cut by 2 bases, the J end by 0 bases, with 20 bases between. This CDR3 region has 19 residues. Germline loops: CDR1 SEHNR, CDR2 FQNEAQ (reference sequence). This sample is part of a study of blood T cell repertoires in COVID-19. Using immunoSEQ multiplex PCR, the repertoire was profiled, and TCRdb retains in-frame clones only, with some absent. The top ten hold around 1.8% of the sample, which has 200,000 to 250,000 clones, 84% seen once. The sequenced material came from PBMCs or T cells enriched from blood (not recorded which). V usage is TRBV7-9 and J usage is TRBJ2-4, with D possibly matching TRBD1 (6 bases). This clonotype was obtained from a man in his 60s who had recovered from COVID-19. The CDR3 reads CASSLNYAGETLAKNIQYF. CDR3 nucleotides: TGTGCCAGCAGCTTAAATTATGCAGGGGAAACTCTAGCCAAAAACATTCAGTACTTC. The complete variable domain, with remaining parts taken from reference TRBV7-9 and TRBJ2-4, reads DTGVSQNPRHKITKRGQNVTFRCDPISEHNRLYWYRQTLGQGPEFLTYFQNEAQLEKSRLLSDRFSAERPKGSFSTLEIQRTEQGDSAMYLCASSLNYAGETLAKNIQYFGAGTRLSVL.